This paragraph reports one T cell receptor beta chain. The antigen is unknown. This record belongs to a study of T cell responses to AZD1222 COVID-19 vaccine. Germline V gives CDR1 LGHNA, CDR2 YNFKEQ. The CDR3 length is 16 residues. V was pared by 4 bases and J by 2 bases, with 17 bases between. Findings of the study overall: Two AZD1222 administrations were followed by greater Spike-specific TCR breadth and depth. The donor cohort was predominantly white British with a female majority, and clonal diversity may have been underestimated.

Assay used: immunoSEQ multiplex PCR; TCRdb lists only in-frame clones, some missing. The repertoire holds about 160,000 clones, with 92% as singletons. The rearrangement links TRBV4-2 to TRBJ2-5; tentative D call: TRBD2 (6 bases). This sequence originates from an adult in good health. This material consisted of peripheral blood, taken on day 0 of MenACWY control vaccination. The CDR3 coding sequence is TGTGCCAGCAGCCCTCTAATTAGCGGCATACAAGAGACCCAGTACTTC. This gives the protein CASSPLISGIQETQYF.